This TCR beta chain comes out of a study of blood T cell repertoires in COVID-19. Only in-frame clones appear in the TCRdb table, and some are missing; sequencing was by immunoSEQ multiplex PCR. Of 250,000 or so clones detected, roughly 90% appear once; the ten largest clones hold roughly 0.8%. The V gene's germline CDR1 is LNHDA and CDR2 SQIVND (reference sequence). This CDR3 spans 16 amino acids. The ends lost 4 bases at V and 3 bases at J; junction bases unmatched: 9. This chain uses TRBV19 with TRBJ2-4; 7 positions agree with TRBD2. The sample comprised peripheral blood. This TCR was recovered from a woman in her twenties or thirties with acute or convalescent COVID-19. In nucleotides, the CDR3 is TGTGCCAGTAGTACTCGGACACCGGGGGGCAAAAACATTCAGTACTTC. Protein: CASSTRTPGGKNIQYF.